Detailed here is one T cell receptor beta chain. These data originate in a study of blood T cell repertoires in COVID-19. Study-wide background: Some COVID-19 samples were acute and others convalescent; all came from the United States, Italy and Spain. T cells, B-cell-depleted T cells, or PBMCs provided the cDNA or gDNA that served as material.

Here immunoSEQ multiplex PCR was the method, and the copy in TCRdb shows in-frame clones only, minus some. The data show some 42,000 clones, with around four fifths seen just once and 5% to 6.5% held by the top ten. CDR1 and CDR2 from the germline V gene are SGHNT and YYREEE (reference sequence). The ends lost 0 bases at V and 3 bases at J; junction bases unmatched: 4. CDR3 length: 17 amino acids. This receptor was identified in a man between 50 and 59 years old with active COVID-19. The J gene is TRBJ2-1, the V gene TRBV5-4; 12 nucleotides match TRBD2. Sequences were obtained from peripheral blood. The CDR3 DNA sequence: TGTGCCAGCAGCTTGGCTGGACTAGCGGGATACTACAATGAGCAGTTCTTC. Protein sequence: CASSLAGLAGYYNEQFF.